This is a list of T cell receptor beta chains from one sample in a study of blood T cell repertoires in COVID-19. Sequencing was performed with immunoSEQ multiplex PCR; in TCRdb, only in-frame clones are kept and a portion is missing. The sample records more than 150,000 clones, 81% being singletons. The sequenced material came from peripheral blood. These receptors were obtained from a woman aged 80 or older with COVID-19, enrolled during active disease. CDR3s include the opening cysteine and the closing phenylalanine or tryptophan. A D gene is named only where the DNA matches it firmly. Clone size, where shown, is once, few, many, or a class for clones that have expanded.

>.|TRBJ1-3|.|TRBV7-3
CASSLGGVGNTIYF
TGTGCCAGCAGCCTTGGAGGGGTTGGAAACACCATATATTTT
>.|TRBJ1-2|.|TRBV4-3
CASSQEVQTVSLNYGYTF
TGCGCCAGCAGCCAAGAAGTACAGACGGTATCTCTAAACTATGGCTACACCTTC
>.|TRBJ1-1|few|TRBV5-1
CASSLLGENTEAFF
TGCGCCAGCAGCTTGTTAGGGGAGAACACTGAAGCTTTCTTT
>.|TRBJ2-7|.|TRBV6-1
CASSEGDTYEQYF
TGTGCCAGCAGTGAAGGGGACACATACGAGCAGTACTTC
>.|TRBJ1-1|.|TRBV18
CASSSQGATEAFF
TGTGCCAGCTCATCTCAGGGTGCCACTGAAGCTTTCTTT
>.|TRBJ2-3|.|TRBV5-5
CASSLALMQGYRTDTQYF
TGTGCCAGCAGCTTGGCTCTAATGCAGGGCTATAGGACAGATACGCAGTATTTT
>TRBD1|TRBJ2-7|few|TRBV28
CASSLWRDSYEQYF
TGTGCCAGCAGTTTATGGAGGGACAGCTACGAGCAGTACTTC
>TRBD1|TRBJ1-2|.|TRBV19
CASSISTGGYGYTF
TGTGCCAGTAGTATATCTACAGGGGGATATGGCTACACCTTC
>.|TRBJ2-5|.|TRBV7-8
CASSFRAAGTQYF
TGTGCCAGCAGCTTCCGGGCCGCGGGGACCCAGTACTTC
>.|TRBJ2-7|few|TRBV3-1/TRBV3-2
CASSQDRVPYEQYF
TGTGCCAGCAGCCAAGATCGGGTCCCCTACGAGCAGTACTTC
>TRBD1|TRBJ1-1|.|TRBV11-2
CASSLEGDRRNTEAFF
TGTGCCAGCAGCTTAGAGGGGGACAGGCGGAACACTGAAGCTTTCTTT
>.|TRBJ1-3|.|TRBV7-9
CASREDPGNTIYF
TGTGCCAGCAGGGAGGACCCTGGAAACACCATATATTTT